This entry describes one TCR beta chain. Its antigen is unknown. This record belongs to a study of OX40 agonist ivuxolimab in advanced cancers. Looking at the study overall: The patients got ivuxolimab, which is an agonistic anti-OX40 (CD134) antibody. Hepatocellular carcinoma, melanoma, renal cell or head and neck cancer affected the dose-escalation patients.

Whole-study findings and limits: Partial responders dosed at 0.1-3.0 mg/kg displayed clonal expansion ranking among the lowest. Both blood CD4+ and CD8+ T cells showed clonal growth by week 6 at 0.1 to 3.0 mg/kg.

CDR1 KGHSH and CDR2 LQKENI come from the germline V gene. Trimming took 3 bases from V and 7 from J, leaving 15 bases between them. The CDR3 runs to 15 residues. Method: immunoSEQ multiplex PCR; TCRdb's copy keeps in-frame clones and lacks some. The sample includes 30,000 to 40,000 clones, around four fifths seen only once; the top ten take 21%. Source: CD4+ or CD8+ T cells sorted from blood, taken in a trial of the OX40 agonist ivuxolimab. This chain joins TRBV18 and TRBJ2-2; D is undetermined. The sequence came from an adult with an advanced solid tumor such as melanoma, head and neck, liver or kidney cancer. The CDR3, as DNA: TGTGCCAGCTCACCTCGACCCGGGTCCGACGGGGAGCTGTTTTTT. Its translation is CASSPRPGSDGELFF.